Presented here are 27 T cell receptor beta chains from one specimen sequenced in a study of blood T cell repertoires in COVID-19. The protocol was immunoSEQ multiplex PCR, while the TCRdb copy is restricted to in-frame clones and leaves out a portion. The table lists roughly 40,000 clones, approximately 80% of them singletons. The sample taken for sequencing was peripheral blood. Every receptor here comes from a man in his 70s with acute or convalescent COVID-19.

CDR3 DNA: TGCGCCAGCAGCCCTCGACTAGCGGGGTATTACAATGAGCAGTTCTTC. It is translated as CASSPRLAGYYNEQFF. The chain is built from TRBV4-3 and TRBJ2-1; TRBD2 aligns across 11 bases. The CDR3 sequence is 16 residues long. V lost 4 bases to trimming and J lost 4 bases; unmatched junction nucleotides: 6. The V gene's germline CDR1 is LGHNA and CDR2 YSLEER.

This sequence joins TRBV11-3 and TRBJ1-1, with 7 bases lining up with TRBD1. Germline CDR1 and CDR2: SGHNT and YENEEA. The V segment lost 3 bases and the J segment 5 bases; nucleotides outside the gene matches: 3. The CDR3 is 13 residues long. The CDR3 sequence is CASSFRQGTEAFF. CDR3 coding DNA: TGTGCCAGCAGCTTCCGACAGGGAACTGAAGCTTTCTTT.

The chain links TRBV29-1 to TRBJ1-4; TRBD1 matches at 9 bases. This CDR3 has 15 residues. The germline CDR1 and CDR2 sequences are SQVTM and ANQGSEA. V gave up 2 bases and J gave up 5 bases; unmatched junction bases: 6. CDR3 in DNA: TGCAGCGTTGAATTGGGGACAGGGCTGAATGAAAAACTGTTTTTT. Amino acids: CSVELGTGLNEKLFF.

This clone has a handful of counts. CDR3 nucleotides: TGTGCCAGCAGTTTAGAGGTTTCCCCCGGGTACTCCTACGAGCAGTACTTC. Translation: CASSLEVSPGYSYEQYF. The rearrangement joins TRBV28 to TRBJ2-7; D ambiguous. CDR1 is MDHEN and CDR2 is SYDVKM in the germline V gene. Trimming left V 2 bases short and J 0 bases short, with 17 bases between. The CDR3 runs to 17 residues.

The V call is TRBV4-3, the J call TRBJ2-7, with 8 bases lining up with TRBD1. The CDR3 has 17 amino acids. V gave up 5 bases and J gave up 1 base; unmatched junction bases: 13. Germline CDR1 LGHNA, CDR2 YSLEER. CDR3 DNA sequence: TGCGCCAGCAGCGAAACCCTTGGGACAGGCTATTCCTACGAGCAGTACTTC. Its protein is CASSETLGTGYSYEQYF.

The chain couples TRBV28 to TRBJ1-4; TRBD1 is a possible D gene (6 bases). CDR3 length: 16 amino acids. Germline CDR1 is MDHEN and CDR2 is SYDVKM. V gave up 7 bases and J gave up 5 bases, with 20 bases separating them. CDR3 residues: CASKVGWDKGNEKLFF. DNA of the CDR3: TGTGCCAGCAAGGTCGGCTGGGACAAGGGAAATGAAAAACTGTTTTTT. Filled out from reference TRBV28 and TRBJ1-4, the complete variable domain reads DVKVTQSSRYLVKRTGEKVFLECVQDMDHENMFWYRQDPGLGLRLIYFSYDVKMKEKGDIPEGYSVSREKKERFSLILESASTNQTSMYLCASKVGWDKGNEKLFFGSGTQLSVL.

This sequence joins TRBV6-2 or TRBV6-3 and TRBJ2-1, with 9 nucleotides matching TRBD2. CDR3 length: 20 residues. Germline loops: CDR1 MNHEY, CDR2 SVGEGT. With V trimmed by 4 bases and J by 0 bases, 16 bases remained unmatched. The CDR3 bases are TGTGCCAGCAGTTCCCAGGGTGGGCTAGCGGGGTGGAGCTCCTACAATGAGCAGTTCTTC. Amino acids: CASSSQGGLAGWSSYNEQFF.

This clone was seen only a few times. The gene calls are TRBV2 and TRBJ1-1; 7 bases are shared with TRBD1. Losses at the gene ends were 6 bases for V and 8 bases for J; bases not matched to a gene: 6. Germline values: CDR1 SNHLY, CDR2 FYNNEI. This CDR3 contains 12 residues. The CDR3: CASSLTGREAFF. The DNA for the CDR3 is TGTGCCAGCAGCCTGACAGGGAGGGAAGCTTTCTTT.

The chain recombines TRBV5-1 with TRBJ1-2; weak D call: TRBD1 (5 bases). V gave up 0 bases and J gave up 1 base, with 7 bases separating them. Germline V gene lookup returns CDR1 SGHRS and CDR2 YFSETQ. The CDR3 has 14 residues. The CDR3 nucleotides are TGCGCCAGCAGCTTGGGGCAGGGTAACTATGGCTACACCTTC. Residues: CASSLGQGNYGYTF.

Only one count was recorded for this clone. The chain links TRBV4-2 to TRBJ1-3, with unresolved D. This CDR3 spans 16 amino acids. V was shortened by 1 base and J by 0 bases, with 10 bases between the two germline ends. Germline CDR1 and CDR2: LGHNA and YNFKEQ. DNA of the CDR3: TGTGCCAGCAGCCAAGTGATGCTAAGCTCTGGAAACACCATATATTTT. This sequence encodes CASSQVMLSSGNTIYF.

V is TRBV19 and J is TRBJ2-4, with TRBD1 as a possible D gene (5 bases). CDR3 length equals 14 residues. The V and J ends lost 4 bases and 3 bases respectively, with 10 bases between them. Germline loops: CDR1 LNHDA, CDR2 SQIVND (reference sequence). The CDR3 reads CASSKGLDKNIQYF. The CDR3 bases are TGTGCCAGTAGTAAGGGGTTGGACAAAAACATTCAGTACTTC. The variable domain in full, completed from reference TRBV19 and TRBJ2-4, reads DGGITQSPKYLFRKEGQNVTLSCEQNLNHDAMYWYRQDPGQGLRLIYYSQIVNDFQKGDIAEGYSVSREKKESFPLTVTSAQKNPTAFYLCASSKGLDKNIQYFGAGTRLSVL.

Concerning this clone: The junction and the germline gene differ at one end; a read error may be behind it. The chain links TRBV7-7 to TRBJ1-1; D might be TRBD1 (6 bases). The V gene's germline CDR1 is SSHAT and CDR2 FNYEAQ (reference sequence). The CDR3 has 16 amino acids. CDR3 sequence: CASSLGGGPAGTEAFF. CDR3 DNA sequence: TGTGCTAGCAGCTTAGGGGGGGGCCCTGCGGGTACTGAAGCTTTCTTT. Supplemented by reference TRBV7-7 and TRBJ1-1, the full variable domain reads GAGVSQSPRYKVTKRGQDVTLRCDPISSHATLYWYQQALGQGPEFLTYFNYEAQPDKSGLPSDRFSAERPEGSISTLTIQRTEQRDSAMYRCASSLGGGPAGTEAFFGQGTRLTVV.

This clone was observed once. This chain connects TRBV24-1 to TRBJ1-2; TRBD1 matches 7 bases. There are 16 residues in the CDR3. The V segment lost 3 bases and the J segment 2 bases; nucleotides outside the gene matches: 8. CDR1 is KGHDR, CDR2 SFDVKD, per germline. CDR3 region: CATSDPGRQGNYGYTF. In DNA form, the CDR3 reads TGTGCCACCAGTGATCCCGGGAGACAGGGAAACTATGGCTACACCTTC.

The J gene is TRBJ1-2, the V gene TRBV10-3; 9 nucleotides line up with TRBD1. The CDR3 length is 15 residues. The V and J ends lost 7 bases and 8 bases, in that order; junction bases with no gene match: 14. The germline V gene has CDR1 ENHRY and CDR2 SYGVKD. The CDR3: CAIKGAGTGREGYTF. The CDR3 nucleotides are TGTGCCATCAAAGGGGCCGGGACAGGGAGAGAGGGCTACACCTTC.

The J gene is TRBJ1-1, the V gene TRBV28, with 8 bases identical to TRBD1. Germline CDR1 reads MDHEN; CDR2 reads SYDVKM. The junction had 8 bases not matched to a gene; V was cut back by 4 bases and J by 1 base. CDR3 length equals 16 residues. The CDR3 region has the DNA TGTGCCAGCAGTTCCCCAGGACAGGGAGAGAACACTGAAGCTTTCTTT. As protein: CASSSPGQGENTEAFF.

The chain has TRBV28 and TRBJ1-2; perhaps TRBD1 as D (5 bases). The CDR3 extends over 14 amino acids. Trimming took off 3 bases at V and 5 bases at J, with 13 bases between the two ends. CDR1 and CDR2 from the germline V gene are MDHEN and SYDVKM. CDR3 protein: CASSLAPGGYGYTF. The CDR3 DNA reads as TGTGCCAGCAGTTTGGCCCCTGGGGGGTATGGCTACACCTTC.

V gene TRBV5-8 combines with J gene TRBJ1-6, with D tentatively TRBD1 (5 bases). V shed 0 bases and J shed 7 bases, with 11 bases lying between them. From germline, CDR1 is SGHTS and CDR2 YDEGEE. This CDR3 has 15 residues. CDR3 sequence: CASSLGKGRNSPLHF. CDR3 DNA: TGTGCCAGCAGCTTGGGGAAGGGGAGGAATTCACCCCTCCACTTT.

This clone came up a few times. This chain links TRBV5-1 with TRBJ1-2, with D unclear. The CDR3 loop spans 14 amino acids. Trimming removed 0 bases from V and 7 bases from J, with 13 bases in between. Germline loops: CDR1 SGHRS, CDR2 YFSETQ. The CDR3 reads CASSLDSRMGGYTF. CDR3 coding DNA: TGCGCCAGCAGCTTGGACAGCAGAATGGGTGGCTACACCTTC. The variable domain in full, with the rest retrieved from reference TRBV5-1 and TRBJ1-2, is KAGVTQTPRYLIKTRGQQVTLSCSPISGHRSVSWYQQTPGQGLQFLFEYFSETQRNKGNFPGRFSGRQFSNSRSEMNVSTLELGDSALYLCASSLDSRMGGYTFGSGTRLTVV.

The J gene is TRBJ1-4, the V gene TRBV2; D might be TRBD1 (6 bases). Trimming removed 3 bases from V and 0 bases from J, with 20 bases in between. From germline, CDR1 is SNHLY and CDR2 FYNNEI. The CDR3 runs to 19 residues. DNA for the CDR3: TGTGCCAGCAGTGAGACAGGAGATTCGCTTTGGGCAACTAATGAAAAACTGTTTTTT. Its protein product is CASSETGDSLWATNEKLFF.

This clone came up once. The rearrangement links TRBV7-2 to TRBJ2-3; 8 positions match TRBD2. CDR3 length: 16 amino acids. Germline lookup yields CDR1 SGHTA and CDR2 FQGNSA. V shed 3 bases and J 2 bases; nucleotides not matched to a gene: 7. CDR3 amino acids: CASSFAGGPFTDTQYF. The CDR3 DNA sequence: TGTGCCAGCAGCTTCGCGGGGGGACCTTTCACAGATACGCAGTATTTT.

The chain has TRBV6-2 or TRBV6-3 and TRBJ2-7, with 7 bases matching TRBD1. This CDR3 is built from 15 residues. Germline V gives CDR1 MNHEY, CDR2 SVGEGT. V lost 4 bases, J lost 1 base, and 7 bases stayed unmatched. DNA for the CDR3: TGTGCCAGCAGTTCCTCCGGGACAGTTTCCTACGAGCAGTACTTC. Translation gives CASSSSGTVSYEQYF.

This clone was seen only a few times. The genes are TRBV4-3 and TRBJ1-5, with D possibly matching TRBD1 (5 bases). This CDR3 has 14 residues. Trimming pared 4 bases from V and 4 bases from J, leaving 11 bases between. Germline V gene sequence: CDR1 LGHNA, CDR2 YSLEER. The CDR3 loop is CASSLATDNQPQHF. For the CDR3, the DNA is TGCGCCAGCAGCCTCGCGACAGATAATCAGCCCCAGCATTTT.

The genes are TRBV5-1 and TRBJ2-4; maybe TRBD1 (5 bases). V lost 1 base and J lost 0, with 8 bases in between. Germline assignment: CDR1 SGHRS and CDR2 YFSETQ. The CDR3 is made up of 15 amino acids. CDR3 region: CASSLYQGAKNIQYF. CDR3 in DNA: TGCGCCAGCAGCTTGTATCAGGGAGCCAAAAACATTCAGTACTTC. The entire variable domain, with the rest obtained from reference TRBV5-1 and TRBJ2-4, is as follows: KAGVTQTPRYLIKTRGQQVTLSCSPISGHRSVSWYQQTPGQGLQFLFEYFSETQRNKGNFPGRFSGRQFSNSRSEMNVSTLELGDSALYLCASSLYQGAKNIQYFGAGTRLSVL.

The genes are TRBV28 and TRBJ2-7; 7 bases line up with TRBD1. The CDR3 totals 14 residues. Germline V gene sequence: CDR1 MDHEN, CDR2 SYDVKM. The V segment lost 2 bases and the J segment 1 base; nucleotides outside the gene matches: 2. CDR3 sequence reads: CASSLGTASYEQYF. In nucleotides, the CDR3 is TGTGCCAGCAGTTTAGGGACAGCGTCCTACGAGCAGTACTTC.

The chain has TRBV5-1 and TRBJ2-2; D unclear. V shed 1 base and J shed 3 bases, with 4 bases lying between them. This CDR3 contains 13 residues. Germline V CDR1 and CDR2: SGHRS, YFSETQ. CDR3 nucleotide sequence: TGCGCCAGCAGCTTGACTGACACCGGGGAGCTGTTTTTT. Protein sequence: CASSLTDTGELFF.

The chain uses TRBV30 and TRBJ1-2; tentatively, D is TRBD1 (5 bases). This CDR3 region has 13 residues. Per the germline V gene, CDR1 is GTSNPN and CDR2 is SVGIG (reference sequence). Trimming cost V 2 bases and J 8 bases, with 15 bases left between them. As DNA, the CDR3 is TGTGCCTGGAGTTCTTACCCCGACAGAGGCTACACCTTC. Its translation is CAWSSYPDRGYTF.

V is TRBV7-8 and J is TRBJ2-5; 16 bases are a match to TRBD2. V was pared by 5 bases and J by 4 bases, with 4 bases of the junction left unmatched. CDR3 length equals 16 residues. CDR1 and CDR2 (germline): SGHVS, FQNEAQ. The CDR3 sequence is CASSRGLAGGPETQYF. As DNA, the CDR3 is TGTGCCAGCAGCCGGGGACTAGCGGGGGGGCCAGAGACCCAGTACTTC.